The rows below give T cell receptor beta chains drawn from one sample of a study of blood T cell repertoires in COVID-19. Some clones are missing from TCRdb's copy, which holds only in-frame ones; the method was immunoSEQ multiplex PCR. The sample lists about 22,000 clones, about nine tenths occurring once. The sequenced material came from peripheral blood. These receptors all stem from a man aged 65 to 85 with acute or convalescent COVID-19. Each CDR3 is given with its conserved first and last residue. The D gene is left open where the match is weak. Clone size, where shown, is once, few, many, or a class for clones that have expanded.

d_call j_call v_call clone_size cdr3_nt cdr3_aa
TRBD1 TRBJ1-1 TRBV29-1 - TGCAGCGTCGAGGGACAGGGGTATACTGAAGCTTTCTTT CSVEGQGYTEAFF
- TRBJ1-5 TRBV7-2 once TGTGCCAGCAGCTTTCAGGGGCTCGGCAATCAGCCCCAGCATTTT CASSFQGLGNQPQHF
- TRBJ2-7 TRBV7-9 - TGTGCCAGCAGCCCCTCGGGGGGCAGCTACGAGCAGTACTTC CASSPSGGSYEQYF
TRBD1 TRBJ2-7 TRBV5-1 - TGCGCCAGCAGCTCTCAGACAGGGGATCTGTACGAGCAGTACTTC CASSSQTGDLYEQYF
- TRBJ1-1 TRBV6-1 - TGTGCCAGCAGTGAGGGCCGATACACTGAAGCTTTCTTT CASSEGRYTEAFF
TRBD1 TRBJ1-1 TRBV7-2 - TGTGCCAGCAGCGAGGGACAGCTGAACACTGAAGCTTTCTTT CASSEGQLNTEAFF
TRBD1 TRBJ1-3 TRBV10-3 - TGTGCCATCAGTGAGGACGTAACTACAGGGGTCTCTGGAAACACCATATATTTT CAISEDVTTGVSGNTIYF
- TRBJ1-3 TRBV10-3 - TGTGCCATCAGGGGTGACAATTTTGGAAACACCATATATTTT CAIRGDNFGNTIYF
- TRBJ2-1 TRBV7-2 once TGTGCCAGCAGCTTAGCGGGGGGAACCTACAATGAGCAGTTCTTC CASSLAGGTYNEQFF
TRBD1 TRBJ2-3 TRBV4-1 - TGCGCCAGCAGCCTGGGACAGCTAAACACAGATACGCAGTATTTT CASSLGQLNTDTQYF
TRBD2 TRBJ2-2 TRBV3-1/TRBV3-2 - TGTGCCAGCAGCCAAGGTGTCGGGGGGGCCGTCACCGGGGAGCTGTTTTTT CASSQGVGGAVTGELFF
- TRBJ1-1 TRBV19 - TGTGCCAGTAGCGAGAGGACAGCCTTGAGGGGGGCTTTCTTT CASSERTALRGAFF
TRBD1 TRBJ2-7 TRBV4-1 - TGCGCCAGCAGCCACGGACAGGGGGCCATGAACTCCTACGAGCAGTACTTC CASSHGQGAMNSYEQYF
- TRBJ2-6 TRBV6-1 - TGTGCCAGCAGTGATTACCCAGCGGAGACTGGGGCCAACGTCCTGACTTTC CASSDYPAETGANVLTF
- TRBJ1-3 TRBV6-1 - TGTGCCAGCAGTGAGGCCGTAGGAAACACCATATATTTT CASSEAVGNTIYF
- TRBJ1-6 TRBV10-3 - TGTGCCATCAGTGCGGTAGGGGTTGGTAATTCACCCCTCCACTTT CAISAVGVGNSPLHF